This T cell receptor (beta chain) came from a study of CD8+ T cells in alopecia areata. General study points: Higher clonality and more expanded CD8+ clones appeared in lesional than normal scalp. Besides other cells, scalp samples also yield sequences of resident alphabeta T cells from normal skin. Shared TCR sequences were less clear between patients than in mice, possibly partly from HLA diversity.

Investigators isolated RNA and reverse transcribed it into cDNA to act as the sequencing template. Using immunoSEQ multiplex PCR, the repertoire was profiled, and TCRdb retains in-frame clones only, with some absent. The sample carries 50,000 to 70,000 clones, around 44% recorded once. This CDR3 region has 15 residues. The V and J ends lost 4 bases and 0 bases, in that order; junction bases with no gene match: 4. Obtained from alopecia areata patients were lesional scalp punch biopsies along with peripheral blood. In this sample, this clone turned up a few times. Antigen: not known. The chain is built from TRBV23-1 and TRBJ2-7; TRBD1 aligns across 9 bases. TRBV23-1 is an ORF, with its function uncertain. Material for sequencing was NKG2D-low CD8+ T cells sorted from blood. The TCR originated in a human donor with alopecia areata. CDR3 protein: CASSPGTGPSYEQYF. In DNA, the CDR3 is TGCGCCAGCAGTCCCGGGACAGGGCCCTCCTACGAGCAGTACTTC.